The following is a T cell receptor beta chain sequence with its context. Using immunoSEQ multiplex PCR, the repertoire was profiled, and TCRdb retains in-frame clones only, with some absent. The sample lists approximately 200,000 clones; about 86% were seen once. This sample was taken from a study of blood T cell repertoires in COVID-19. Study context: Whether acute or convalescent, the COVID-19 samples came from the United States, Italy and Spain. T cells, B-cell-depleted T cells, or PBMCs supplied cDNA or gDNA.

The CDR3 is 17 residues long. V shed 7 bases, J shed 0 bases, and the junction held 6 bases outside the gene matches. Looked up from germline, CDR1 is SGHRS and CDR2 is YFSETQ. The chain uses TRBV5-1 and TRBJ2-1; the match to TRBD2 covers 14 bases. The sequence was obtained from a woman aged 45-65 years with acute or convalescent COVID-19. Source material: peripheral blood. For the CDR3, the DNA is TGCGCCAGCTACGGGACTAGCGGGAGTCTCTCCTACAATGAGCAGTTCTTC. This gives the protein CASYGTSGSLSYNEQFF.